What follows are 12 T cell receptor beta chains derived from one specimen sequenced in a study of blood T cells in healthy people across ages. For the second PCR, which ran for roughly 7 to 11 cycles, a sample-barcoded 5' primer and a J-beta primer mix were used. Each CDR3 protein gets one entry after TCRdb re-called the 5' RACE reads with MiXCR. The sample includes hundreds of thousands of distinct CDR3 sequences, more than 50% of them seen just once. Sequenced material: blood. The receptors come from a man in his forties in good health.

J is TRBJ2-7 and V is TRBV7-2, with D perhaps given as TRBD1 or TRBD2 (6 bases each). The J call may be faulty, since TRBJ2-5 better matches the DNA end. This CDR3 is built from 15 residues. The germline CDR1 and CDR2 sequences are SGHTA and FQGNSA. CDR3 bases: TGTGCCAGCAGCCGAAGAGGGGGAGGAAGAGAGACCCAGTACTTC. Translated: CASSRRGGGRETQYF.

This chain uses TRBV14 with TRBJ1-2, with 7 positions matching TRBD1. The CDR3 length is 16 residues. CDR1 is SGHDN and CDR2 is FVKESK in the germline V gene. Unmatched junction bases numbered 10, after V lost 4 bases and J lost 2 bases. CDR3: CASSPFRGELNYGYTF. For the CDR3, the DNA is TGTGCCAGCAGCCCCTTCAGGGGGGAATTGAACTATGGCTACACCTTC.

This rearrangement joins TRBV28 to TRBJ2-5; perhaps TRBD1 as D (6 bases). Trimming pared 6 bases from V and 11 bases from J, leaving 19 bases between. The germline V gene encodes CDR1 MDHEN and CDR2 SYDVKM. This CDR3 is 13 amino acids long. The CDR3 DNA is TGTGCCAGCAGCCCCTGGGGGCTGGGGGAGCAGTACTTC. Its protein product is CASSPWGLGEQYF.

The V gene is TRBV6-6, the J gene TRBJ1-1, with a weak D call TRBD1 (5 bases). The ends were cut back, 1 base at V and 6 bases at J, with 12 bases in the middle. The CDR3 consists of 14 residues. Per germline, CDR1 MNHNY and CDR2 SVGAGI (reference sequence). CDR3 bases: TGTGCCAGCAGTTACTTGGGGGTTGGGGCTGAAGCTTTCTTT. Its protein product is CASSYLGVGAEAFF.

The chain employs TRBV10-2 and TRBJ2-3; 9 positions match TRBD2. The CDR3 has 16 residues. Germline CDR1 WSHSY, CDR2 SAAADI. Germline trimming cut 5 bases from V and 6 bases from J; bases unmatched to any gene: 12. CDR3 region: CASSWGLAVRKDTQYF. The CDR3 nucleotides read TGCGCCAGCAGTTGGGGACTAGCAGTCCGCAAGGATACGCAGTATTTT.

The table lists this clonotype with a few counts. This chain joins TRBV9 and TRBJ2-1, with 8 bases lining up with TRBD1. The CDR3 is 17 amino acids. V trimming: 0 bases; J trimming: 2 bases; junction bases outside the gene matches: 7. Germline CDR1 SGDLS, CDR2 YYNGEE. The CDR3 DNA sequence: TGTGCCAGCAGCGTAGAAGGTGGGACAGGAGCCTACAATGAGCAGTTCTTC. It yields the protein CASSVEGGTGAYNEQFF.

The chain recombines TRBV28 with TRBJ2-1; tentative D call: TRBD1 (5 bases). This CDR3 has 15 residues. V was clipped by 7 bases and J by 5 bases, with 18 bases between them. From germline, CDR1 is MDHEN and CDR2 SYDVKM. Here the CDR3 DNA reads TGTGCCAGCAACACGGACACCCTAGGAGACAATGAGCAGTTCTTC. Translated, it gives CASNTDTLGDNEQFF.

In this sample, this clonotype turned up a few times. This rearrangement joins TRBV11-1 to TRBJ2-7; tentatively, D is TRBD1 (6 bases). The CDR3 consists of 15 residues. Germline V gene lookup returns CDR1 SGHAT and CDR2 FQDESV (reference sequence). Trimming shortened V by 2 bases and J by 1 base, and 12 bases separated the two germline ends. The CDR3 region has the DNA TGTGCCAGCAGCTTATACAGGGACCATTCCTACGAGCAGTACTTC. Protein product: CASSLYRDHSYEQYF.

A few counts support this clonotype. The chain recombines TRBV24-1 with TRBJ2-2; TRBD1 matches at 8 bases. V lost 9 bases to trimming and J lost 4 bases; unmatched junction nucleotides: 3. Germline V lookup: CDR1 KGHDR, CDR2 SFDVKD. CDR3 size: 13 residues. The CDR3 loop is CATGQGSTGELFF. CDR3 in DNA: TGTGCCACCGGACAGGGTAGCACCGGGGAGCTGTTTTTT.

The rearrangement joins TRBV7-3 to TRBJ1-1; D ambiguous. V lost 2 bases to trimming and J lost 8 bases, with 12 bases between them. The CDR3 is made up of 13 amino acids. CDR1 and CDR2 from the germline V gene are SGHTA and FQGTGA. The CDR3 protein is CASSLGSGWEAFF. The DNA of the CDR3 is TGTGCCAGCAGCTTAGGGTCCGGCTGGGAAGCTTTCTTT.

The CDR3 spells CASSTQGYEQFF. The DNA of the CDR3 is TGTGCCAGCAGTACCCAGGGTTACGAGCAGTTCTTC. The gene calls are TRBV6-5 and TRBJ2-1; D is possibly TRBD1 (5 bases). The germline V gene encodes CDR1 MNHEY and CDR2 SVGAGI. Between the trimmed V and J ends, which lost 5 bases and 10 bases, there was a span of 12 bases. This CDR3 is built from 12 residues.

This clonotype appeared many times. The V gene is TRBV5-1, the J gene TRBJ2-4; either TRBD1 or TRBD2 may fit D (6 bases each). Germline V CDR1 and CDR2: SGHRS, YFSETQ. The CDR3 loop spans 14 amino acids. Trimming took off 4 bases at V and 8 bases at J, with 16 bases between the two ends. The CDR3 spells CASSTDRREDIQYF. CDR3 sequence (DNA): TGCGCCAGCAGCACCGACAGGAGGGAGGACATTCAGTACTTC.